This is a list of T cell receptor beta chains from one sample in a study of shared clonotypes between healthy human individuals. Sequencing used immunoSEQ multiplex PCR; TCRdb keeps in-frame clones, though not all of them. The sample carries about 560,000 clones, around 78% recorded once. The sample comprised PBMCs. The source of these receptors is a woman aged 40-49 years in good health. Some clones in this sample may be carry-over from other donors' samples. The CDR3 runs from the conserved cysteine through the conserved F or W. D genes are given only for firm matches. Some rows mark clone size as missing; the rest say once, few, many or name a class of expanded clone.

abundance,v_gene,d_gene,j_gene,CDR3nt,CDR3aa
.,TRBV5-1,.,TRBJ2-3,TGCGCCAGCAGGGAGGGGCAGGGAGATACGCAGTATTTT,CASREGQGDTQYF
once,TRBV7-8,.,TRBJ2-7,TGTGCCAGCAGCTTAACATCGTCTTACGAGCAGTACTTC,CASSLTSSYEQYF
.,TRBV7-2,TRBD1,TRBJ1-2,TGTGCCAGCAGCTCCTCCGGGACAGATAACTATGGCTACACCTTC,CASSSSGTDNYGYTF
.,TRBV5-1,TRBD2,TRBJ2-3,TGCGCCAGCAGCTTGACGGTTGGAACTAGCGGCACAGATACGCAGTATTTT,CASSLTVGTSGTDTQYF
.,TRBV7-8,TRBD1,TRBJ2-1,TGTGCCAGCAGCTTAGCCGCAGGGGGCTTCGTCGGAAATGAGCAGTTCTTC,CASSLAAGGFVGNEQFF
once,TRBV10-3,.,TRBJ2-3,TGTGCCATCAGGGGGGAGATCTCGGGCACAGATACGCAGTATTTT,CAIRGEISGTDTQYF
.,TRBV28,.,TRBJ1-1,TGTGCCAGCAGTCTAGGATTTAACACTGAAGCTTTCTTT,CASSLGFNTEAFF
many,TRBV30,.,TRBJ1-4,TGTGCCTACGGACGGGGGTATAGTGAAAAACTGTTTTTT,CAYGRGYSEKLFF
.,TRBV5-1,TRBD2,TRBJ2-3,TGCGCCAGCAGCCCAGGACTAGCGGGGGTCACAGATACGCAGTATTTT,CASSPGLAGVTDTQYF
.,TRBV14,TRBD1,TRBJ1-2,TGTGCCAGCAGCTCGAACAGGGGGGATGGCTACACCTTC,CASSSNRGDGYTF
.,TRBV9,.,TRBJ1-3,TGTGCCAGCAGCGTAGCCGGGACTGGAAACACCATATATTTT,CASSVAGTGNTIYF
few,TRBV5-1,.,TRBJ1-4,TGCGCCAGCAGCTTGGGGGAGCCCTTTGAAAAACTGTTTTTT,CASSLGEPFEKLFF
once,TRBV10-2,.,TRBJ2-7,TGCGCTTCGCTGCTGGGAGATAGGCTCGAGCAGTACTTC,CASLLGDRLEQYF
.,TRBV9,TRBD2,TRBJ2-2,TGTGCCAGCAGCGTACGTAGCGGGAGGGCCACCGGGGAGCTGTTTTTT,CASSVRSGRATGELFF
once,TRBV13,.,TRBJ2-7,TGTGCCAGCAGCTTAGGGGTTGCCGAGCAGTACTTC,CASSLGVAEQYF
.,TRBV19,.,TRBJ1-1,TGTGCCAGTAGTATAACCGGGGTGAACACTGAAGCTTTCTTT,CASSITGVNTEAFF
.,TRBV30,.,TRBJ1-2,TGTGCCTGGAGTCTGGGCGAATACTATGGCTACACCTTC,CAWSLGEYYGYTF
.,TRBV9,.,TRBJ2-3,TGTGCCAGCAGCGTAGCTGATTGGCCCGGCACAGATACGCAGTATTTT,CASSVADWPGTDTQYF
.,TRBV7-2,.,TRBJ1-5,TGTGCCAGCAGCTTTGCGGGGAGGGGCAATCAGCCCCAGCATTTT,CASSFAGRGNQPQHF
.,TRBV6-6,.,TRBJ1-4,TGTGCCAGCAGTACCCCTTTCCCCGGGGCTAATGAAAAACTGTTTTTT,CASSTPFPGANEKLFF
.,TRBV28,.,TRBJ2-6,TGTGCCAGCAGCACAACGGGATCCGGGGCCAACGTCCTGACTTTC,CASSTTGSGANVLTF
.,TRBV18,.,TRBJ2-1,TGTGCCAGCTCACCACCGTTACGTACCTACAATGAGCAGTTCTTC,CASSPPLRTYNEQFF
.,TRBV6-1,.,TRBJ2-5,TGTGCCAGCAGTGGCGTGAGGGTTTCATATGAGACCCAGTACTTC,CASSGVRVSYETQYF
.,TRBV5-4,TRBD2,TRBJ2-5,TGTGCCAGCAGCTTCGGACTAGCGGGAGGAGAGACCCAGTACTTC,CASSFGLAGGETQYF
.,TRBV7-2,TRBD1,TRBJ1-4,TGTGCCAGCAGCTGGGACGGGACAGAGGGGTACTCAACTAATGAAAAACTGTTTTTT,CASSWDGTEGYSTNEKLFF
.,TRBV18,TRBD2,TRBJ2-1,TGTGCCAGCTCACCTACAGCGGGAGCGGCTGAGCAGTTCTTC,CASSPTAGAAEQFF
.,TRBV28,.,TRBJ2-2,TGTGCCAGCAGTTGGGGCAGGAACACCGGGGAGCTGTTTTTT,CASSWGRNTGELFF
.,TRBV12-5,.,TRBJ2-7,TGTGCTAAGATCCCCTCCTACGAGCAGTACTTC,CAKIPSYEQYF
.,TRBV14,.,TRBJ2-5,TGTGCCAGCAGCCAGAACAGGCAAGAGACCCAGTACTTC,CASSQNRQETQYF
.,TRBV9,.,TRBJ1-1,TGTGCCAGCAGCCAGACGACAGATAACACTGAAGCTTTCTTT,CASSQTTDNTEAFF
.,TRBV5-1,TRBD2,TRBJ2-1,TGCGCCAGCAGCCCGGAGCGGGACCCGGGAGAGCAGTTCTTC,CASSPERDPGEQFF
.,TRBV11-3,TRBD1,TRBJ2-7,TGTGCCAGCAGCCGGGACAGGTACGGCGAGCAGTGCTTC,CASSRDRYGEQCF
.,TRBV7-3,.,TRBJ2-3,TGTGCCAGCAGCCCCGGGATCCTTACAGATACGCAGTATTTT,CASSPGILTDTQYF
.,TRBV7-8,.,TRBJ2-5,TGTGCCAGCAGCTTCCGGGCACAAGAGACCCAGTACTTC,CASSFRAQETQYF
.,TRBV9,.,TRBJ2-7,TGTGCCAGCAGCCTGAGGGGGGACAGAGCCTCCTACGAGCAGTACTTC,CASSLRGDRASYEQYF
.,TRBV9,.,TRBJ2-2,TGTGCCAGCAGCGCCTACCTAGGTGGGGGCGGGGAGCTGTTTTTT,CASSAYLGGGGELFF
once,TRBV4-2,.,TRBJ1-1,TGTGCCAGCAGCCAAGAAAGGGCAGTTGAAGCTTTCTTT,CASSQERAVEAFF
.,TRBV28,TRBD1,TRBJ1-2,TGTGCCAGCAGTAGACAGGGGCTCTATGGCTACACCTTC,CASSRQGLYGYTF
few,TRBV28,.,TRBJ1-5,TGTGCCAGCAGCGACCCGGGACAACAGCCCCAGCATTTT,CASSDPGQQPQHF
.,TRBV7-8,.,TRBJ1-2,TGTGCCAGCAGCCCGAGGGTACAGACCCTTTTCTATGGCTACACCTTC,CASSPRVQTLFYGYTF
.,TRBV5-1,.,TRBJ1-2,TGCGCCAGCAGCTCTCCAGGGGATGGGAACTATGGCTACACCTTC,CASSSPGDGNYGYTF